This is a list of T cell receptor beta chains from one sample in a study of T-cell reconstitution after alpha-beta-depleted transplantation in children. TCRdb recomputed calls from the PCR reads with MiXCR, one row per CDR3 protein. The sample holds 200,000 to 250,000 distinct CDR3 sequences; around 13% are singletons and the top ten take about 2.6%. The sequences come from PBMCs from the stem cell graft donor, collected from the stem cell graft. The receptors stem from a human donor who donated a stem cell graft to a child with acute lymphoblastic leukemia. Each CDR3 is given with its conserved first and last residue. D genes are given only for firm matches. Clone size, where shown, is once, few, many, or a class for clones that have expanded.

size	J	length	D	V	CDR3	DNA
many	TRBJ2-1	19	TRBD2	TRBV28	CASSSPGLAGGSSYNEQFF	TGTGCCAGCAGTTCCCCTGGCCTAGCGGGGGGAAGCTCCTACAATGAGCAGTTCTTC
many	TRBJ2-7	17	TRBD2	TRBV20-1	CSARDGTSGGPSYEQYF	TGCAGTGCTAGAGACGGGACTAGCGGGGGTCCCTCCTACGAGCAGTACTTC
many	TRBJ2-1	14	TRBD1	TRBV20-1	CSARDRVSYNEQFF	TGCAGTGCTAGGGACAGGGTGTCCTACAATGAGCAGTTCTTC
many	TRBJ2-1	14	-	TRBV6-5	CASRIQGAYNEQFF	TGTGCCAGCAGAATTCAGGGAGCGTACAATGAGCAGTTCTTC
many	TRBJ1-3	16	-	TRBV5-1	CASSLVDRTLEDTIYF	TGCGCCAGCAGCTTGGTAGATCGGACTTTGGAGGACACCATATATTTT
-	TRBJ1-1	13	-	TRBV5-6	CASTGGAGTEAFF	TGTGCCAGCACCGGGGGCGCGGGCACTGAAGCTTTCTTT
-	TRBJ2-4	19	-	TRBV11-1	CASSFPTGGSGPDKNIQYF	TGTGCCAGCAGTTTCCCCACAGGAGGGAGCGGGCCAGACAAAAACATTCAGTACTTC
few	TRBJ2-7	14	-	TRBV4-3	CASSQEESVIEQYF	TGCGCCAGCAGCCAAGAGGAGAGTGTAATTGAGCAGTACTTC
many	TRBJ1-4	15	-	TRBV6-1	CASSPRGGRNEKLFF	TGTGCCAGCAGTCCCCGGGGAGGGAGGAACGAAAAACTGTTTTTT
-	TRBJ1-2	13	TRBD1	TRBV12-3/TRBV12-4	CASRDRTNYGYTF	TGTGCCAGCCGGGACAGGACTAACTATGGCTACACCTTC
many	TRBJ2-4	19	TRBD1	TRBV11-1	CASSPQGVAAPRAKNIQYF	TGTGCCAGCAGCCCACAGGGGGTAGCGGCCCCGCGGGCCAAAAACATTCAGTACTTC
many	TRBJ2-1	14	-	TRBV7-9	CASSLGTEYNEQFF	TGTGCCAGCAGCTTAGGGACAGAATACAATGAGCAGTTCTTC
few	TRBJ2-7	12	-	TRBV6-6	CASSPDLYEQYF	TGTGCCAGCAGCCCCGACCTCTACGAGCAGTACTTC
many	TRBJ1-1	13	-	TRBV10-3	CAISDRTDTEAFF	TGTGCCATCAGTGACAGAACAGACACTGAAGCTTTCTTT
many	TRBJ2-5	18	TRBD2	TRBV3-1	CASSQDRLGGGAAETQYF	TGTGCCAGCAGCCAAGATCGGTTAGGCGGGGGGGCCGCAGAGACCCAGTACTTC
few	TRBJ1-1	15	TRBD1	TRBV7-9	CASSTRTGLNTEAFF	TGTGCCAGCAGCACAAGGACAGGGCTGAACACTGAAGCTTTCTTT
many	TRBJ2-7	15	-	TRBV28	CASSFRGRGGHEQYF	TGTGCCAGCAGTTTTAGGGGGCGGGGCGGCCACGAGCAGTACTTC
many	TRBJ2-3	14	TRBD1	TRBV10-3	CATAGTGTTDTQYF	TGTGCCACAGCGGGGACAGGGACCACAGATACGCAGTATTTT
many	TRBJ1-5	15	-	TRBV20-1	CSARSHTASNQPQHF	TGCAGTGCCCGTTCCCATACAGCTAGCAATCAGCCCCAGCATTTT
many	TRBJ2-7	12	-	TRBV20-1	CSARSVTYEQYF	TGCAGTGCCCGAAGCGTAACCTACGAGCAGTACTTC
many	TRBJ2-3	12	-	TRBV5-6	CASSWVLDTQYF	TGTGCCAGCAGCTGGGTTCTTGATACGCAGTATTTT
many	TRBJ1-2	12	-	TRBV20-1	CSPNSQGGSYTF	TGCAGTCCAAACTCACAGGGTGGGAGTTACACCTTC
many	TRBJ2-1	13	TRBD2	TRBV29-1	CSAGLAEINEQFF	TGCAGCGCGGGACTAGCGGAAATCAATGAGCAGTTCTTC
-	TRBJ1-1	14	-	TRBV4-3	CASSGYMSNTEAFF	TGCGCCAGCAGCGGGTACATGTCGAACACTGAAGCTTTCTTT
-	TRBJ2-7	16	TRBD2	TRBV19	CASKRTSGSREGEQYF	TGTGCCAGTAAACGGACTAGCGGAAGCCGGGAGGGCGAGCAGTACTTC
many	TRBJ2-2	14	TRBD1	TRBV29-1	CSVAGTANTGELFF	TGCAGCGTCGCCGGGACAGCGAACACCGGGGAGCTGTTTTTT
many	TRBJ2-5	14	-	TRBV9	CASSGRTDQETQYF	TGTGCCAGCAGCGGAAGGACTGACCAAGAGACCCAGTACTTC
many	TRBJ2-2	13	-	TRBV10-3	CAISEEDPGELFF	TGTGCCATCAGTGAAGAGGACCCCGGGGAGCTGTTTTTT
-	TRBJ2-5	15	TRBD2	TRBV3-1	CASCQDRAGGETQYF	TGTGCCAGCTGCCAAGATCGGGCGGGGGGGGAGACCCAGTACTTC
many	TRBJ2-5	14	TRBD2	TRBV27	CASSASGSLETQYF	TGTGCCAGCAGTGCTAGCGGGAGTCTGGAGACCCAGTACTTC
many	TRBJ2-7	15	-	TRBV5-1	CASSLEGAGSYEQYF	TGCGCCAGCAGCTTGGAAGGGGCTGGGTCCTACGAGCAGTACTTC
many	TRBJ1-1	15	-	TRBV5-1	CASSLDGGPGTEAFF	TGCGCCAGCAGCTTGGACGGGGGGCCTGGGACTGAAGCTTTCTTT
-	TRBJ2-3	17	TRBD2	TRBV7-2	CASSSLAGGGGTDTQYF	TGTGCCAGCAGCTCACTAGCGGGAGGTGGGGGCACAGATACGCAGTATTTT
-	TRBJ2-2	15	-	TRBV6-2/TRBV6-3	CASSYLGAYTGELFF	TGTGCCAGCAGTTATCTTGGAGCGTACACCGGGGAGCTGTTTTTT
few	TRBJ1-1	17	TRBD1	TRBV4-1	CASSRVGTGGRYTEAFF	TGCGCCAGCAGTCGGGTCGGGACAGGGGGCCGGTACACTGAAGCTTTCTTT
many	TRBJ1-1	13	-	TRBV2	CASRRLGGSEAFF	TGTGCCAGCAGGAGACTTGGGGGGTCTGAAGCTTTCTTT
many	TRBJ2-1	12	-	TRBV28	CASSSPVNEQFF	TGTGCCAGCAGTTCACCTGTCAATGAGCAGTTCTTC
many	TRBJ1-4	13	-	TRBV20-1	CSASRTINEKLFF	TGCAGTGCTAGTCGGACAATTAATGAAAAACTGTTTTTT
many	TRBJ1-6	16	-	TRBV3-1	CASSRREGGVGSPLHF	TGTGCCAGCAGCCGTAGGGAGGGAGGCGTTGGGTCACCCCTCCACTTT
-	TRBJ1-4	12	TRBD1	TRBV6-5	CASSWDREKLFF	TGTGCCAGCAGCTGGGACAGGGAAAAACTGTTTTTT
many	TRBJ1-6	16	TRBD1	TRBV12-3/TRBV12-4	CASSNQGGQANSPLHF	TGTGCCAGCAGTAACCAAGGGGGACAGGCGAATTCACCCCTCCACTTT
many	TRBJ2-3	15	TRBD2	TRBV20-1	CSARDGGASTDTQYF	TGCAGTGCTAGAGACGGGGGGGCTAGCACAGATACGCAGTATTTT
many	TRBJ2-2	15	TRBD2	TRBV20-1	CSAPGLAGSTGELFF	TGCAGTGCACCGGGACTAGCGGGAAGCACCGGGGAGCTGTTTTTT
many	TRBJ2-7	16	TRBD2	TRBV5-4	CASSAGLAGADYEQYF	TGTGCCAGCAGCGCGGGACTAGCGGGAGCCGACTACGAGCAGTACTTC
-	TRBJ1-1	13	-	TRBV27	CASSYNRESEAFF	TGTGCCAGCAGTTACAACAGGGAGTCTGAAGCTTTCTTT
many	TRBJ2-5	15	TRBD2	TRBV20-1	CSASWREPWQETQYF	TGCAGTGCTAGTTGGCGGGAGCCTTGGCAAGAGACCCAGTACTTC
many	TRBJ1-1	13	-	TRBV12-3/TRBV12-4	CASSLSGGTEAFF	TGTGCCAGCAGCCTTTCGGGGGGGACTGAAGCTTTCTTT
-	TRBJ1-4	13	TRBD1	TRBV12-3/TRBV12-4	CASSATGDEKLFF	TGTGCCAGCAGCGCGACAGGGGACGAAAAACTGTTTTTT
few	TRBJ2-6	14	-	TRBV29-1	CSVDEGTGANVLTF	TGCAGCGTTGACGAGGGTACTGGGGCCAACGTCCTGACTTTC
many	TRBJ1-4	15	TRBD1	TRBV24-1	CATSDRQGVNEKLFF	TGTGCCACCAGTGATCGACAGGGAGTAAATGAAAAACTGTTTTTT
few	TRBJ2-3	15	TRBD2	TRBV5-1	CASSLRGGSGDTQYF	TGCGCCAGCAGCTTACGGGGGGGCAGTGGAGATACGCAGTATTTT
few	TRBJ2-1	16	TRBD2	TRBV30	CAWRAPAGAMYNEQFF	TGTGCCTGGAGGGCCCCAGCGGGAGCGATGTACAATGAGCAGTTCTTC
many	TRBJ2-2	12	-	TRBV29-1	CSVEKGTGELFF	TGCAGCGTTGAAAAAGGCACCGGGGAGCTGTTTTTT
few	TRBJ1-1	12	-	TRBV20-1	CSARDWILSAFF	TGCAGTGCTAGAGATTGGATCCTTTCCGCTTTCTTT
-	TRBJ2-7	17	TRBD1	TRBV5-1	CASSFRSEWDSSYEQYF	TGCGCCAGCAGCTTCCGGAGTGAATGGGACAGCTCCTACGAGCAGTACTTC
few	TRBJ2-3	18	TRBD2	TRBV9	CASSGATLSGGATDTQYF	TGTGCCAGCAGCGGGGCTACCCTCAGCGGGGGGGCTACAGATACGCAGTATTTT
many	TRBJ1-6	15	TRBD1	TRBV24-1	CAKNLTQGANSPLHF	TGTGCCAAAAACCTTACGCAGGGGGCAAATTCACCCCTCCACTTT
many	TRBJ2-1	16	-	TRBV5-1	CASSLWGRSSYNEQFF	TGCGCCAGCAGCTTGTGGGGACGGAGCTCCTACAATGAGCAGTTCTTC